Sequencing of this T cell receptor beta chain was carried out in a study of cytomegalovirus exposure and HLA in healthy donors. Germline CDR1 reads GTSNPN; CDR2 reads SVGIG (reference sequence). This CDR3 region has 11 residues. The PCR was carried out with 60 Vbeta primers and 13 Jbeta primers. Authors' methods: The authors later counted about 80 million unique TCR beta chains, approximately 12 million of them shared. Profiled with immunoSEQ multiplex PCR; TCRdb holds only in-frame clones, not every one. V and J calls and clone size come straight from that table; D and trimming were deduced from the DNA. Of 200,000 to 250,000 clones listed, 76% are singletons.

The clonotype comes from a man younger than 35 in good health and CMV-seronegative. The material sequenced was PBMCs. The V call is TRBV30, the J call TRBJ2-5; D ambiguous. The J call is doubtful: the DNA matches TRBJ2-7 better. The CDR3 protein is CAWSVRYEQYF. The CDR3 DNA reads TGTGCCTGGAGTGTGAGGTACGAGCAGTACTTC.